This TCR beta chain was found in a study of T-cell memory formation after mild COVID-19. Points from the study as a whole: The finding that pre-infection memory included some responding clones suggested that cross-reactive memory joined. Clones which contracted sat mainly in CM and EM if CD4+, and in EMRA if CD8+.

TCRdb reprocessed the 5' RACE reads with MiXCR, giving one entry per CDR3 protein. The data hold more than 110,000 distinct CDR3 sequences, with roughly 13% observed a single time. V was clipped by 3 bases and J by 0 bases, with 14 bases between them. Looked up from germline, CDR1 is LGHNT and CDR2 is FRNRAP. The CDR3 is 16 amino acids. A remark on this clonotype: Its target is unknown.

The chain carries TRBV12-5 and TRBJ2-5; D is possibly TRBD1 or TRBD2 (7 bases each). The sample comprised PBMCs or a T cell subset sorted from them (not recorded which). This sequence originates from an adult woman who had mild COVID-19 (a few samples of this study predate the infection). Cell type and time point are not known. CDR3 residues: CASGFSPGGDQETQYF. CDR3 bases: TGTGCTAGTGGTTTTAGCCCAGGGGGGGACCAAGAGACCCAGTACTTC.